The rows below give T cell receptor beta chains drawn from one sample of a study of low-dose radiotherapy and immunotherapy resistance in tumors. A single record per CDR3 protein comes from TCRdb applying MiXCR to the reads. The sample records roughly 60,000 distinct CDR3 sequences, approximately 25% being singletons. Sequences were derived from PBMCs, sampled before treatment. The receptors derive from a male donor with prostate cancer. Both conserved end residues are part of each CDR3. The D gene is left open where the match is weak. Part of the rows lack a size; the others show once, few, many or a class for expanded clones.

D gene: NA
J gene: TRBJ1-5
V gene: TRBV11-2
clone size: many
CDR3 DNA: TGTGCCAGCAGCTCCGGGGCAATGCCTGCAACCCAGCATTTT
CDR3 protein: CASSSGAMPATQHF

D gene: NA
J gene: TRBJ1-1
V gene: TRBV11-2
clone size: many
CDR3 DNA: TGTGCCAGCAGCTCCGGGTCGGGGAACACTGAAGCTTTCTTT
CDR3 protein: CASSSGSGNTEAFF

D gene: NA
J gene: TRBJ2-2
V gene: TRBV5-4
clone size: many
CDR3 DNA: TGTGCCAGCAGCTTCGGAGGGATCTCCGGGGAGCTGTTTTTT
CDR3 protein: CASSFGGISGELFF

D gene: NA
J gene: TRBJ1-3
V gene: TRBV5-4
clone size: few
CDR3 DNA: TGTGCCAGCAGCTTGGATGTGGGAGCTGGAAACACCATATATTTT
CDR3 protein: CASSLDVGAGNTIYF

D gene: NA
J gene: TRBJ1-5
V gene: TRBV2
clone size: NA
CDR3 DNA: TGTGCCAGCAGTGAAGGGCGACTCAAGCATCAGCCCCAGCATTTT
CDR3 protein: CASSEGRLKHQPQHF

D gene: NA
J gene: TRBJ1-6
V gene: TRBV3-1
clone size: many
CDR3 DNA: TGTGCCAGCAGCCAACAGGGAAATAATTCACCCCTCCACTTT
CDR3 protein: CASSQQGNNSPLHF

D gene: NA
J gene: TRBJ2-1
V gene: TRBV30
clone size: NA
CDR3 DNA: TGTGCCTGGAGTGTAGGGGGGGCGGCCCGGGAGCAGTTCTTC
CDR3 protein: CAWSVGGAAREQFF

D gene: NA
J gene: TRBJ2-3
V gene: TRBV6-6
clone size: NA
CDR3 DNA: TGTGCCAGCTCCCCCCGTGCGAGCGCCACAGATACGCAGTATTTT
CDR3 protein: CASSPRASATDTQYF

D gene: NA
J gene: TRBJ2-2
V gene: TRBV29-1
clone size: many
CDR3 DNA: TGCAGCGTGGCCGTTGGGGGTACCACCGGGGAGCTGTTTTTT
CDR3 protein: CSVAVGGTTGELFF

D gene: NA
J gene: TRBJ2-7
V gene: TRBV5-1
clone size: NA
CDR3 DNA: TGCGCCAGCAGCGCCGGGACAACCCCTCCGGGGCAGTACTTC
CDR3 protein: CASSAGTTPPGQYF

D gene: NA
J gene: TRBJ2-7
V gene: TRBV12-3/TRBV12-4
clone size: few
CDR3 DNA: TGTGCCAGCAGTCACAACCCCGCTAGCGTGGGAAACGAGCAGTACTTC
CDR3 protein: CASSHNPASVGNEQYF

D gene: TRBD1
J gene: TRBJ2-3
V gene: TRBV6-2/TRBV6-3
clone size: once
CDR3 DNA: TGTGCCAGCACTAAGGACAGGGGAGATACGCAGTATTTT
CDR3 protein: CASTKDRGDTQYF

D gene: NA
J gene: TRBJ2-7
V gene: TRBV10-3
clone size: NA
CDR3 DNA: TGTGCCATCAGTGACCAAGTCATGGGAGTGTCGAGCTCCTACGAGCAGTACTTC
CDR3 protein: CAISDQVMGVSSSYEQYF

D gene: NA
J gene: TRBJ2-3
V gene: TRBV30
clone size: NA
CDR3 DNA: TGTGCCTGGGGGGGGGCCGTCGCTCTCTTTTTT
CDR3 protein: CAWGGAVALFF

D gene: NA
J gene: TRBJ2-2
V gene: TRBV11-2
clone size: many
CDR3 DNA: TGTGCCAGCAGCTTAGTGGGGAATAATGCCGGGGAGCTGTTTTTT
CDR3 protein: CASSLVGNNAGELFF

D gene: NA
J gene: TRBJ2-2
V gene: TRBV28
clone size: medium-sized
CDR3 DNA: TGTGCCAGCAGTGGAGCCGGACTTAACACCGGGGAGCTGTTTTTT
CDR3 protein: CASSGAGLNTGELFF

D gene: NA
J gene: TRBJ2-1
V gene: TRBV2
clone size: NA
CDR3 DNA: TGTGCCAGCAGTGTGCCTGAGGCCTACAATGAGCAGTTCTTC
CDR3 protein: CASSVPEAYNEQFF

D gene: NA
J gene: TRBJ1-2
V gene: TRBV24-1
clone size: many
CDR3 DNA: TGTGCCACCAGTGATTCGGGCCACACTTATGGCTACACCTTC
CDR3 protein: CATSDSGHTYGYTF

D gene: TRBD1
J gene: TRBJ2-1
V gene: TRBV11-2
clone size: NA
CDR3 DNA: TGTGCCAGCGCCGGGACAGGAGGGAATGAGCAGTTCTTC
CDR3 protein: CASAGTGGNEQFF

D gene: TRBD2
J gene: TRBJ2-7
V gene: TRBV28
clone size: NA
CDR3 DNA: TGTGCCAGCGGGGGACTAGCGGGAGTTCTCGAGCAGTACTTC
CDR3 protein: CASGGLAGVLEQYF

D gene: NA
J gene: TRBJ1-1
V gene: TRBV5-1
clone size: many
CDR3 DNA: TGCGCCAGCACCAATGGAGGGGCCGGGGGTGAAGCTTTCTTT
CDR3 protein: CASTNGGAGGEAFF

D gene: NA
J gene: TRBJ2-5
V gene: TRBV19
clone size: many
CDR3 DNA: TGTGCCAGCCGACGAAGAGAAGCGGGAGAGACCCAGTACTTC
CDR3 protein: CASRRREAGETQYF

D gene: NA
J gene: TRBJ2-6
V gene: TRBV4-1
clone size: once
CDR3 DNA: TGCGCCAGCAGCGCAAGAACAGGCATCTCTGGGGCCAACGTCCTGACTTTC
CDR3 protein: CASSARTGISGANVLTF

D gene: NA
J gene: TRBJ1-5
V gene: TRBV28
clone size: many
CDR3 DNA: TGTGCCAGCAGTTCTAGACGGAGGGCTCGATATAGCAATCAGCCCCAGCATTTT
CDR3 protein: CASSSRRRARYSNQPQHF

D gene: TRBD1
J gene: TRBJ1-2
V gene: TRBV28
clone size: many
CDR3 DNA: TGTGCCAGCAGTTTTTCCGACAGGGTCCTCGGCTACACCTTC
CDR3 protein: CASSFSDRVLGYTF

D gene: TRBD1
J gene: TRBJ2-7
V gene: TRBV6-2/TRBV6-3
clone size: many
CDR3 DNA: TGTGCCAGCAGAGGGACAGGGTTATCCTACGAGCAGTACTTC
CDR3 protein: CASRGTGLSYEQYF

D gene: TRBD2
J gene: TRBJ2-2
V gene: TRBV5-1
clone size: few
CDR3 DNA: TGCGCCAGCAGCCCTTCTAGCGGGAGAAACACCGGGGAGCTGTTTTTT
CDR3 protein: CASSPSSGRNTGELFF

D gene: NA
J gene: TRBJ1-2
V gene: TRBV12-3/TRBV12-4
clone size: many
CDR3 DNA: TGTGCCAGCACCCTCTCGTCCAGGGGCTATGGCTACACCTTC
CDR3 protein: CASTLSSRGYGYTF

D gene: TRBD1
J gene: TRBJ1-2
V gene: TRBV6-1
clone size: many
CDR3 DNA: TGTGCCAGCAGTGAAGCCGGGACAGGGCGGGCCTATGGCTACACCTTC
CDR3 protein: CASSEAGTGRAYGYTF

D gene: NA
J gene: TRBJ2-3
V gene: TRBV14
clone size: few
CDR3 DNA: TGTGCCAGCAGCCAAGACCCGGGGAGTCTTGGTACGCAGTATTTT
CDR3 protein: CASSQDPGSLGTQYF

D gene: NA
J gene: TRBJ2-1
V gene: TRBV20-1
clone size: many
CDR3 DNA: TGCAGTGCTTCCCTGGGCCACAATGAGCAGTTCTTC
CDR3 protein: CSASLGHNEQFF

D gene: NA
J gene: TRBJ1-3
V gene: TRBV24-1
clone size: NA
CDR3 DNA: TGTGCCACCAGAACTCCGGGACCGCGTTGGACCATATATTTT
CDR3 protein: CATRTPGPRWTIYF

D gene: NA
J gene: TRBJ1-6
V gene: TRBV2
clone size: many
CDR3 DNA: TGTGCCAGCAGTGAAAGTTCACCCCTCCACTTT
CDR3 protein: CASSESSPLHF

D gene: TRBD2
J gene: TRBJ2-1
V gene: TRBV6-1
clone size: many
CDR3 DNA: TGTGCCAGCAAACGGGCAATATTAAGCGGGAGGTCCGACTCCTACAATGAGCAGTTCTTC
CDR3 protein: CASKRAILSGRSDSYNEQFF

D gene: NA
J gene: TRBJ2-3
V gene: TRBV9
clone size: NA
CDR3 DNA: TGTGCCAGCAGCGTAGCTAGGCAGGGCGATACGCAGTATTTT
CDR3 protein: CASSVARQGDTQYF

D gene: NA
J gene: TRBJ2-7
V gene: TRBV6-2/TRBV6-3
clone size: many
CDR3 DNA: TGTGCCAGCAGCTTATTAGCGGCCCTCTACGAGCAGTACTTC
CDR3 protein: CASSLLAALYEQYF

D gene: NA
J gene: TRBJ1-2
V gene: TRBV7-2
clone size: many
CDR3 DNA: TGTGCCAGCAGTCGAAATACGGGATTCTCAGATGGCTACACCTTC
CDR3 protein: CASSRNTGFSDGYTF

D gene: NA
J gene: TRBJ1-2
V gene: TRBV10-1
clone size: many
CDR3 DNA: TGCGCCAGCAGTGAGGCCCGGAACTATGGCTACACCTTC
CDR3 protein: CASSEARNYGYTF

D gene: TRBD2
J gene: TRBJ2-2
V gene: TRBV5-1
clone size: NA
CDR3 DNA: TGCGCCAGCAGCTTCCGGACTAGCGGGAGGGACACCGGGGAGCTGTTTTTT
CDR3 protein: CASSFRTSGRDTGELFF

D gene: TRBD1
J gene: TRBJ2-1
V gene: TRBV4-2
clone size: many
CDR3 DNA: TGTGCCAGCAGCCTTGGGGACAGGGAAAATGAGCAGTTCTTC
CDR3 protein: CASSLGDRENEQFF

D gene: NA
J gene: TRBJ1-2
V gene: TRBV20-1
clone size: NA
CDR3 DNA: TGCAGTGCTAGGGGGGGCTACACCTTC
CDR3 protein: CSARGGYTF

D gene: NA
J gene: TRBJ2-7
V gene: TRBV6-1
clone size: NA
CDR3 DNA: TGTGCCAGCAGTTACCACGACAAGGCCTACGAGCAGTACTTC
CDR3 protein: CASSYHDKAYEQYF

D gene: TRBD2
J gene: TRBJ2-7
V gene: TRBV3-1
clone size: NA
CDR3 DNA: TGTGCCAGCAGCCAAGTTACTAGCGGGAGCTACGAGCAGTACTTC
CDR3 protein: CASSQVTSGSYEQYF

D gene: NA
J gene: TRBJ2-7
V gene: TRBV7-2
clone size: many
CDR3 DNA: TGTGCCAGCAGCCGGGACACGGGGATATACGAGCAGTACTTC
CDR3 protein: CASSRDTGIYEQYF

D gene: NA
J gene: TRBJ2-2
V gene: TRBV7-2
clone size: many
CDR3 DNA: TGTGCCAGCAGCTCCGGGCCCAACCTTGGGGAGCTGTTTTTT
CDR3 protein: CASSSGPNLGELFF

D gene: NA
J gene: TRBJ2-1
V gene: TRBV20-1
clone size: NA
CDR3 DNA: TGCAGTGCTAGAGATTCCCTTAGCGCCCACTCCTACAATGAGCAGTTCTTC
CDR3 protein: CSARDSLSAHSYNEQFF

D gene: TRBD1
J gene: TRBJ2-7
V gene: TRBV5-1
clone size: few
CDR3 DNA: TGCGCCAGCACCGGGACAGGACCATACGAGCAGTACTTC
CDR3 protein: CASTGTGPYEQYF

D gene: NA
J gene: TRBJ2-2
V gene: TRBV7-7
clone size: many
CDR3 DNA: TGTGCCAGCAGCTTAGGAGCTGGGAAACTCGTCACCGGGGAGCTGTTTTTT
CDR3 protein: CASSLGAGKLVTGELFF

D gene: NA
J gene: TRBJ1-6
V gene: TRBV3-1
clone size: many
CDR3 DNA: TGTGCCAGCAGCCAAGTGCAGAAAGGTTCACCCCTCCACTTT
CDR3 protein: CASSQVQKGSPLHF

D gene: NA
J gene: TRBJ2-3
V gene: TRBV19
clone size: many
CDR3 DNA: TGTGCCACCTCGATGGACGGTTTCTCTAGCACAGATACGCAGTATTTT
CDR3 protein: CATSMDGFSSTDTQYF

D gene: TRBD1
J gene: TRBJ2-7
V gene: TRBV28
clone size: few
CDR3 DNA: TGTGCCAGCACCGCCGTGGACAGGATGATCTACGAGCAGTACTTC
CDR3 protein: CASTAVDRMIYEQYF

D gene: NA
J gene: TRBJ1-1
V gene: TRBV4-2
clone size: many
CDR3 DNA: TGTGCCAGCAGCCAAGATAGGATGGAGTGGGGATCGAAAGCTTTCTTT
CDR3 protein: CASSQDRMEWGSKAFF

D gene: NA
J gene: TRBJ2-7
V gene: TRBV15
clone size: few
CDR3 DNA: TGTGCCACCAGCAGCCTGGGGGGAATCTCCGAGCAGTACTTC
CDR3 protein: CATSSLGGISEQYF

D gene: TRBD1
J gene: TRBJ2-7
V gene: TRBV27
clone size: NA
CDR3 DNA: TGTGCCAGCAGTGAGACGACAGGGGGGGCTTCCGAGCAGTACTTC
CDR3 protein: CASSETTGGASEQYF

D gene: TRBD1
J gene: TRBJ1-2
V gene: TRBV27
clone size: many
CDR3 DNA: TGTGCCAGCGGGACAGGGGGCTATGGCTACACCTTC
CDR3 protein: CASGTGGYGYTF